The next 31 T cell receptor beta chains were all read from a single sample in a study of chemoradiotherapy in HPV16-positive cancers. Profiling relied on immunoSEQ multiplex PCR, and the TCRdb table lists in-frame clones only, not all of them. The repertoire holds about 21,000 clones, around 87% seen once, with roughly 2.4% in the top ten. The sequencing used blood, collected from a patient who underwent chemoradiotherapy. Source of these receptors: a human donor with HPV-associated anogenital cancer.

The rearrangement uses TRBV9 and TRBJ1-1; 9 bases match TRBD1. Per germline, CDR1 SGDLS and CDR2 YYNGEE. Trimming took 4 bases from V and 4 from J; bases not matched to a gene: 11. The CDR3 extends over 16 amino acids. Here the CDR3 DNA reads TGTGCCAGCAGCCTCGGACAGGGGATGGCGGGCACTGAAGCTTTCTTT. As protein: CASSLGQGMAGTEAFF.

The chain links TRBV2 to TRBJ1-1; D is possibly TRBD1 (6 bases). Germline assignment: CDR1 SNHLY and CDR2 FYNNEI. The germline V and J ends were trimmed by 1 base and 4 bases, with 10 bases remaining between them. CDR3 length equals 14 residues. DNA of the CDR3: TGTGCCAGCAGTGAAGGCAGGGGTTTCACTGAAGCTTTCTTT. As protein: CASSEGRGFTEAFF.

The chain couples TRBV12-5 to TRBJ2-7; unclear D gene. The germline V gene has CDR1 LGHNT and CDR2 FRNRAP. CDR3 size: 15 residues. Trimming cost V 0 bases and J 6 bases, with 15 bases left between them. DNA of the CDR3: TGTGCTAGTGGTTTGGTAGACCCCATTAGTCCCGAGCAGTACTTC. Encoded protein: CASGLVDPISPEQYF.

The chain employs TRBV6-5 and TRBJ2-1; 8 nucleotides align to TRBD2. With V trimmed by 6 bases and J by 6 bases, 10 bases remained unmatched. CDR1 is MNHEY, CDR2 SVGAGI, per germline. The CDR3 runs 15 residues. In DNA form, the CDR3 reads TGTGCCAGCAGCTCGGGACTAGTCCCTGGCAATGAGCAGTTCTTC. Its protein product is CASSSGLVPGNEQFF.

The J gene is TRBJ2-1, the V gene TRBV5-1, with 10 bases that match TRBD1. Trimming removed 4 bases from V and 7 bases from J; junction bases left unmatched: 8. Germline CDR1 is SGHRS and CDR2 is YFSETQ. This CDR3 is built from 15 residues. The CDR3 loop is CASSEDRDRGNEQFF. Written as DNA, the CDR3 is TGCGCCAGCAGCGAAGACCGGGACAGGGGAAATGAGCAGTTCTTC.

This clone was found once. The chain links TRBV6-4 to TRBJ2-3, with TRBD1 as a possible D gene (6 bases). CDR3 length: 13 amino acids. CDR1 and CDR2 from the germline V gene are MRHNA and SNTAGT. Trimming took off 4 bases at V and 2 bases at J, with 7 bases between the two ends. The CDR3, as DNA: TGTGCCAGCAGTGGACAGGACACAGATACGCAGTATTTT. Translated, it gives CASSGQDTDTQYF.

This sequence joins TRBV25-1 and TRBJ1-1, with D maybe TRBD1 (6 bases). The CDR3 totals 14 residues. Germline lookup yields CDR1 MGHDK and CDR2 SYGVNS. V lost 6 bases and J lost 7, with 18 bases in between. The CDR3 region is CASSPYEQGYEAFF. Written as DNA, the CDR3 is TGTGCCAGCAGCCCTTATGAACAGGGTTATGAAGCTTTCTTT.

The CDR3 sequence is CASRDRVQQPQHF. The CDR3 coding sequence is TGTGCCAGCAGGGACAGGGTACAACAGCCCCAGCATTTT. The rearrangement uses TRBV2 and TRBJ1-5; 8 nucleotides line up with TRBD1. CDR3 size: 13 residues. The germline V gene has CDR1 SNHLY and CDR2 FYNNEI. After removal of 6 bases from V and 7 bases from J, the junction contained 5 bases not matched to a gene.

This clone has a single count. The chain couples TRBV5-4 to TRBJ2-5, with D uncertain. Germline V gene lookup returns CDR1 SGHNT and CDR2 YYREEE (reference sequence). The CDR3 totals 14 residues. The ends were cut back, 4 bases at V and 7 bases at J, with 17 bases in the middle. The CDR3 is CASSEPGPLRTQYF. DNA for the CDR3: TGTGCCAGCAGCGAACCCGGGCCCCTTAGGACCCAGTACTTC.

This rearrangement joins TRBV19 to TRBJ2-5; TRBD1 matches at 9 bases. The J segment lost 0 bases and the V segment lost 5 bases, leaving 4 bases of the junction unmatched. The CDR3 covers 15 residues. Germline loops: CDR1 LNHDA, CDR2 SQIVND (reference sequence). CDR3 sequence reads: CASSDGQGYQETQYF. The DNA of the CDR3 is TGTGCCAGTAGTGACGGACAGGGGTACCAAGAGACCCAGTACTTC.

The V call is TRBV5-4, the J call TRBJ2-3, with 7 bases identical to TRBD2. After removal of 4 bases from V and 4 bases from J, the junction contained 6 bases not matched to a gene. Germline-derived CDR1 and CDR2 are SGHNT and YYREEE (reference sequence). The CDR3 has 14 amino acids. The CDR3 sequence: CASSGGSPADTQYF. In DNA, the CDR3 is TGTGCCAGCAGCGGCGGGAGCCCTGCAGATACGCAGTATTTT.

The chain recombines TRBV7-2 with TRBJ1-5; D gene unclear. Looked up from germline, CDR1 is SGHTA and CDR2 is FQGNSA. The CDR3 covers 14 residues. Deletions cut 4 bases from V and 0 bases from J, with 7 bases between. The DNA of the CDR3 is TGTGCCAGCAGCTCCCGCTATAGCAATCAGCCCCAGCATTTT. This codes for CASSSRYSNQPQHF.

In its sample, this clone was seen once. The chain has TRBV11-3 and TRBJ2-7; maybe TRBD2 (6 bases). Trimming removed 5 bases at V and 2 bases at J, with 16 bases between. Germline loops: CDR1 SGHNT, CDR2 YENEEA. CDR3 length: 15 amino acids. As DNA, the CDR3 is TGTGCCAGCAGCCTGGGCGGGGATCCCACCTACGAGCAGTACTTC. Translating gives CASSLGGDPTYEQYF.

J is TRBJ2-5 and V is TRBV6-1, with TRBD1 identical over 8 bases. The germline CDR1 and CDR2 sequences are MNHNS and SASEGT. CDR3 length: 14 amino acids. V shed 4 bases, J shed 4 bases, and the junction held 5 bases outside the gene matches. CDR3 loop: CASSVVRGRETQYF. The CDR3 DNA reads TGTGCCAGCAGTGTTGTCAGGGGGCGAGAGACCCAGTACTTC.

The V gene is TRBV11-2, the J gene TRBJ2-3; 7 bases line up with TRBD1. V trimming: 2 bases; J trimming: 5 bases; junction bases outside the gene matches: 4. Germline loops: CDR1 SGHAT, CDR2 FQNNGV. The CDR3 has 14 residues. The DNA for the CDR3 is TGTGCCAGCAGCTTACAGGGGGAGAAAGATACGCAGTATTTT. This encodes CASSLQGEKDTQYF.

This rearrangement joins TRBV9 to TRBJ2-3; 9 positions agree with TRBD2. Germline loops: CDR1 SGDLS, CDR2 YYNGEE. CDR3 size: 17 residues. J was trimmed by 3 bases and V by 9 bases; bases with no gene match: 17. Here the CDR3 DNA reads TGTGCCAACCCCACACGCTGGCGGGAGGGATTAACAGATACGCAGTATTTT. Translation gives CANPTRWREGLTDTQYF.

The gene calls are TRBV10-3 and TRBJ2-5; D perhaps matches TRBD2 (6 bases). CDR1 is ENHRY, CDR2 SYGVKD, per germline. The ends were cut back, 10 bases at V and 1 base at J, with 13 bases in the middle. The CDR3 sequence is 13 residues long. The CDR3 sequence is CATRLLAQETQYF. The CDR3 bases are TGTGCCACCAGACTACTAGCCCAAGAGACCCAGTACTTC.

The chain has TRBV5-1 and TRBJ2-2; possibly TRBD2 for D (5 bases). Germline loops: CDR1 SGHRS, CDR2 YFSETQ. CDR3 size: 16 residues. V was cut by 0 bases and J by 5 bases, with 14 bases left in between. This CDR3 is CASSLEGTRTTGELFF. In DNA, the CDR3 is TGCGCCAGCAGCTTGGAGGGAACGCGGACTACCGGGGAGCTGTTTTTT.

V is TRBV7-2 and J is TRBJ2-1; 11 nucleotides match TRBD2. V lost 2 bases, J lost 1 base, and 7 bases stayed unmatched. Germline lookup yields CDR1 SGHTA and CDR2 FQGNSA. This CDR3 is 18 amino acids long. The CDR3 coding sequence is TGTGCCAGCAGCTTAAGCCTAGCGGGGGGTCCATCCTACAATGAGCAGTTCTTC. Translating it yields CASSLSLAGGPSYNEQFF.

The chain uses TRBV29-1 and TRBJ2-1, with 8 positions matching TRBD2. This CDR3 has 17 residues. The ends lost 3 bases at V and 3 bases at J; junction bases unmatched: 13. CDR1 SQVTM and CDR2 ANQGSEA come from the germline V gene. The CDR3 sequence: CSVDALMSAGDYNEQFF. CDR3 DNA sequence: TGCAGCGTTGATGCCTTAATGTCAGCGGGAGACTACAATGAGCAGTTCTTC.

The chain recombines TRBV6-5 with TRBJ2-2; TRBD2 agrees at 11 bases. The CDR3 has 16 amino acids. Germline V gene data show CDR1 as MNHEY and CDR2 as SVGAGI. The J segment lost 4 bases and the V segment lost 2 bases, leaving 3 bases of the junction unmatched. The CDR3 is CASSYTSGSSTGELFF. The DNA of the CDR3 is TGTGCCAGCAGTTACACTAGCGGGAGCAGCACCGGGGAGCTGTTTTTT.

The CDR3 protein is CASSPPGGTQETQYF. The CDR3 nucleotides are TGTGCCAGCTCACCCCCGGGAGGCACCCAAGAGACCCAGTACTTC. This chain connects TRBV18 to TRBJ2-5, with 7 bases lining up with TRBD2. V trimming: 3 bases; J trimming: 1 base; junction bases outside the gene matches: 5. Germline lookup yields CDR1 KGHSH and CDR2 LQKENI. The CDR3 has 15 amino acids.

This rearrangement joins TRBV10-3 to TRBJ2-7; 11 positions match TRBD1. The CDR3 totals 15 residues. Germline V gene data show CDR1 as ENHRY and CDR2 as SYGVKD. Trimming took 4 bases from V and 3 from J; bases not matched to a gene: 5. The CDR3 spells CAISGGTGGIYEQYF. Written as DNA, the CDR3 is TGTGCCATCAGTGGAGGGACAGGGGGTATCTACGAGCAGTACTTC.

The V and J genes are TRBV7-3 and TRBJ2-1; D call uncertain. Trimming removed 4 bases at V and 9 bases at J, with 7 bases between. Germline assignment: CDR1 SGHTA and CDR2 FQGTGA. The CDR3 totals 11 residues. CDR3 nucleotides: TGTGCCAGCAGCTCGAACTCTGAGCAGTTCTTC. It codes for CASSSNSEQFF.

The chain has TRBV2 and TRBJ2-2; no reliable D call. The CDR3 is 14 amino acids. Trimming took off 7 bases at V and 3 bases at J, with 12 bases between the two ends. Germline V gene lookup returns CDR1 SNHLY and CDR2 FYNNEI. The DNA of the CDR3 is TGTGCCAGCAAGGGCCCAGAGGACACCGGGGAGCTGTTTTTT. Amino acid sequence: CASKGPEDTGELFF. Looking up the rest from reference TRBV2 and TRBJ2-2 gives the full variable domain: EPEVTQTPSHQVTQMGQEVILRCVPISNHLYFYWYRQILGQKVEFLVSFYNNEISEKSEIFDDQFSVERPDGSNFTLKIRSTKLEDSAMYFCASKGPEDTGELFFGEGSRLTVL.

V usage is TRBV6-4 and J usage is TRBJ2-3; 10 nucleotides line up with TRBD2. This CDR3 is 14 amino acids long. After removal of 6 bases from V and 1 base from J, the junction contained 1 base not matched to a gene. The V gene's germline CDR1 is MRHNA and CDR2 SNTAGT. Written as DNA, the CDR3 is TGTGCCAGCAGCGGGACTAGCGGCACAGATACGCAGTATTTT. Translation: CASSGTSGTDTQYF.

This sequence joins TRBV9 and TRBJ2-1; 10 bases match TRBD2. This CDR3 region has 17 residues. From germline, CDR1 is SGDLS and CDR2 YYNGEE. J lost 1 base, V lost 0 bases, and 4 bases had no gene match. In nucleotides, the CDR3 is TGTGCCAGCAGCGTAGAGGCTAGCGGGGGTTCCTACAATGAGCAGTTCTTC. Its translation: CASSVEASGGSYNEQFF.

The chain links TRBV7-2 to TRBJ2-5, with D tentatively TRBD2 (6 bases). This CDR3 is built from 14 residues. The V end was cut by 6 bases, the J end by 4 bases, with 15 bases between. The V gene's germline CDR1 is SGHTA and CDR2 FQGNSA. The CDR3 nucleotides read TGTGCCAGCAGGACGTCGGGAGAACGAGAGACCCAGTACTTC. Translating it yields CASRTSGERETQYF.

The chain uses TRBV11-2 and TRBJ1-2; 8 nucleotides align to TRBD1. After removal of 2 bases from V and 1 base from J, the junction contained 6 bases not matched to a gene. Germline V gene lookup returns CDR1 SGHAT and CDR2 FQNNGV. The CDR3 is 16 amino acids. The CDR3 DNA reads TGTGCCAGCAGCTTACAGCTGACAGGGGTTAACTATGGCTACACCTTC. Residues: CASSLQLTGVNYGYTF.

The genes are TRBV27 and TRBJ1-6; TRBD1 aligns across 8 bases. Per germline, CDR1 MNHEY and CDR2 SMNVEV (reference sequence). The V and J ends lost 3 bases and 6 bases, in that order; junction bases with no gene match: 7. The length of the CDR3 is 16 residues. CDR3 sequence (DNA): TGTGCCAGCAGTTTGATTACAGGGGGTGCTAATTCACCCCTCCACTTT. This encodes CASSLITGGANSPLHF.

The genes are TRBV7-9 and TRBJ2-2; 7 bases align to TRBD2. The CDR3 sequence is 16 residues long. Germline lookup yields CDR1 SEHNR and CDR2 FQNEAQ (reference sequence). V lost 5 bases, J lost 3 bases, and 9 bases stayed unmatched. The CDR3 loop reads CASSPGLGFYTGELFF. DNA for the CDR3: TGTGCCAGCAGCCCCGGACTAGGCTTTTACACCGGGGAGCTGTTTTTT.